This T cell receptor beta chain was retrieved from a study of T-cell memory formation after mild COVID-19. Study conclusions and caveats: Nothing confirmed that second-wave clones peaking on day 37 were specific for SARS-CoV-2. The pre-infection memory compartment contained some responding clones, suggesting cross-reactive memory joined. CD4+ contracting clones lay mainly in CM and EM, CD8+ ones in EMRA.

cDNA libraries for TCR alpha and TCR beta, carrying sample barcodes and UMIs, came from 5'RACE with constant-segment primers. MiXCR, applied by TCRdb to the 5' RACE reads, yields one record per CDR3 protein. The top ten hold around 23% of the sample, which has around 250,000 distinct CDR3 sequences, about a sixth seen once. A word on this clonotype: What it binds is unknown.

Deletions cut 8 bases from V and 8 bases from J, with 15 bases between. The CDR3 has 12 amino acids. Germline-derived CDR1 and CDR2 are MNHEY and SMNVEV (reference sequence). The V call is TRBV27, the J call TRBJ1-2; D is perhaps TRBD1 (5 bases). Input material: PBMCs or a T cell subset sorted from them (not recorded which). The sequence derives from a man aged 18 to 30 who had mild COVID-19 (a few samples of this study predate the infection). Cell type and time point are not known. CDR3 sequence: CASSGGGRGYTF. The CDR3 DNA follows: TGTGCCAGCTCGGGTGGGGGTCGAGGCTACACCTTC.